This paragraph covers one T cell receptor beta chain sequence. Its antigen is as yet unknown. Per the germline V gene, CDR1 is GTSNPN and CDR2 is SVGIG (reference sequence). The CDR3 contains 12 residues. V lost 8 bases and J lost 7, with 15 bases in between. This record comes from a study of T cell responses to AZD1222 COVID-19 vaccine. General observations from the study: Increased Spike-specific TCR breadth and depth were observed after two AZD1222 doses.

Assay: immunoSEQ multiplex PCR; the TCRdb copy retains only in-frame clones and omits some. The sample gives more than 110,000 clones, around 93% of which show up once; around 3.5% is in the top ten. The chain uses TRBV30 and TRBJ1-5, with no clear D. The sample was peripheral blood, taken 28 days after the second AZD1222 dose. This clonotype was sampled from an adult who received the AZD1222 COVID-19 vaccine. CDR3 loop: CALSGAGQPQHF. As DNA, the CDR3 is TGTGCCCTCTCGGGCGCGGGGCAGCCCCAGCATTTT.